One sample yielded the 20 T cell receptor beta chains listed below, sequenced in a study of blood T cells in healthy people across ages. The use of a sample-barcoded 5' primer and a J-beta primer mix characterized a second PCR of roughly 6 to 11 cycles. MiXCR, applied by TCRdb to the 5' RACE reads, yields one record per CDR3 protein. The table records 800,000 or so distinct CDR3 sequences, about 59% of them present only once. The specimen sequenced was blood. All receptors derive from a man aged 25-45 years in good health.

This sequence joins TRBV15 and TRBJ1-2; D not resolved. Looked up from germline, CDR1 is LNHNV and CDR2 is YYDKDF (reference sequence). With 1 base removed from V and 8 bases from J, the gap between germline ends came to 11 bases. The CDR3 consists of 13 residues. DNA for the CDR3: TGTGCCACCAGCAGAGCTGGAGAGCGGGGCTACACCTTC. Protein product: CATSRAGERGYTF.

The V and J genes are TRBV10-3 and TRBJ2-1, with a tentative D call TRBD1 (5 bases). This CDR3 contains 12 residues. The V and J ends lost 9 bases and 8 bases respectively, with 14 bases between them. The V gene's germline CDR1 is ENHRY and CDR2 SYGVKD. CDR3 protein: CAIGQGLDEQFF. The CDR3 DNA reads TGTGCCATAGGCCAGGGTTTGGATGAGCAGTTCTTC.

The chain uses TRBV3-1 and TRBJ2-5, with D unresolved. Trimming cost V 8 bases and J 2 bases, with 18 bases left between them. The CDR3 consists of 15 residues. CDR1 is LGHDT and CDR2 is YNNKEL in the germline V gene (reference sequence). The CDR3 DNA reads as TGTGCCAGCTCACCAGCTAGAACTGGACAAGAGACCCAGTACTTC. Its protein product is CASSPARTGQETQYF.

The CDR3 protein is CASSSIGSGTHSYNEQFF. As DNA, the CDR3 is TGTGCCAGCAGCTCCATAGGGTCCGGGACACACTCCTACAATGAGCAGTTCTTC. J is TRBJ2-1 and V is TRBV7-3; D perhaps matches TRBD1 (6 bases). There are 18 residues in the CDR3. Germline V gene sequence: CDR1 SGHTA, CDR2 FQGTGA. V lost 4 bases and J 0 bases, leaving 19 bases between the germline ends.

This chain joins TRBV6-5 and TRBJ1-6, with D possibly matching TRBD1 (5 bases). The germline gives CDR1 MNHEY, CDR2 SVGAGI. With 2 bases removed from V and 13 bases from J, the gap between germline ends came to 12 bases. This CDR3 region has 13 residues. The CDR3 bases are TGTGCCAGCAGTTACGCCAGGGTGGAGCCCCTCCACTTT. Translated, it gives CASSYARVEPLHF.

This clonotype was observed a handful of times. This chain's CDR3 is CATKESGGSTDTQYF. The CDR3 DNA reads TGTGCCACCAAGGAATCAGGGGGCTCAACAGATACGCAGTATTTT. The rearrangement joins TRBV24-1 to TRBJ2-3, with 8 bases matching TRBD1. With V trimmed by 8 bases and J by 3 bases, 9 bases remained unmatched. The germline CDR1 and CDR2 sequences are KGHDR and SFDVKD. This CDR3 region has 15 residues.

The chain has TRBV10-3 and TRBJ2-7, with a tentative D call TRBD1 (5 bases). Germline CDR1 and CDR2: ENHRY and SYGVKD. V lost 7 bases and J lost 0, with 13 bases in between. The CDR3 is 14 amino acids. The CDR3 DNA follows: TGTGCCATCAACGGACACCCGAGCTCCTACGAGCAGTACTTC. It specifies CAINGHPSSYEQYF.

This rearrangement joins TRBV20-1 to TRBJ2-7; 10 bases align to TRBD2. V trimming: 3 bases; J trimming: 7 bases; junction bases outside the gene matches: 12. The CDR3 spans 15 residues. The V gene's germline CDR1 is DFQATT and CDR2 SNEGSKA (reference sequence). CDR3 sequence: CSASAATSGRYEQYF. CDR3 coding DNA: TGCAGTGCTAGTGCGGCGACTAGCGGGCGTTATGAGCAGTACTTC.

This clonotype was seen a few times. The rearrangement joins TRBV7-2 to TRBJ2-1, with 11 bases that match TRBD2. The CDR3 covers 17 residues. Germline V gene data show CDR1 as SGHTA and CDR2 as FQGNSA. Trimming at V came to 1 base and at J to 5 bases, leaving 7 bases not matched to a gene. The CDR3 protein is CASSLGLAGSTHNEQFF. The CDR3 DNA follows: TGTGCCAGCAGCTTAGGACTAGCGGGGAGTACCCACAATGAGCAGTTCTTC. Complete variable domain (other parts from reference TRBV7-2 and TRBJ2-1): GAGVSQSPSNKVTEKGKDVELRCDPISGHTALYWYRQSLGQGLEFLIYFQGNSAPDKSGLPSDRFSAERTGGSVSTLTIQRTQQEDSAVYLCASSLGLAGSTHNEQFFGPGTRLTVL.

The rearrangement joins TRBV6-2 or TRBV6-3 to TRBJ2-7; TRBD1 matches 10 bases. The CDR3 is made up of 15 amino acids. The V segment lost 2 bases and the J segment 2 bases; nucleotides outside the gene matches: 3. Germline lookup yields CDR1 MNHEY and CDR2 SVGEGT. This CDR3 is CASSYRTGGTYEQYF. Written as DNA, the CDR3 is TGTGCCAGCAGTTACCGGACAGGGGGGACCTACGAGCAGTACTTC.

The V call is TRBV29-1, the J call TRBJ2-1; D is ambiguous. There are 12 residues in the CDR3. Germline V gene sequence: CDR1 SQVTM, CDR2 ANQGSEA. Trimming stripped 3 bases from V and 10 bases from J, with 13 bases between. This CDR3 is CSVEASIREQFF. The CDR3 DNA is TGCAGCGTTGAGGCTAGTATCAGGGAGCAGTTCTTC.

This clonotype was counted a few times. This rearrangement joins TRBV4-3 to TRBJ2-1, with 9 bases aligning to TRBD2. V trimming: 0 bases; J trimming: 3 bases; junction bases outside the gene matches: 3. CDR1 is LGHNA, CDR2 YSLEER, per germline. CDR3 length equals 16 residues. CDR3 in amino acids: CASSQDRLADYNEQFF. The CDR3 DNA is TGCGCCAGCAGCCAAGATCGACTAGCGGACTACAATGAGCAGTTCTTC.

This clonotype was recorded at least ten times. This chain joins TRBV7-6 and TRBJ2-7; D is possibly TRBD2 (7 bases). Germline V gives CDR1 SGHVS, CDR2 FNYEAQ. The CDR3 loop spans 17 amino acids. V lost 3 bases to trimming and J lost 0 bases, with 18 bases between them. CDR3 residues: CASSLAPRGGNSYEQYF. DNA for the CDR3: TGTGCCAGCAGCTTGGCCCCTAGGGGGGGGAACTCCTACGAGCAGTACTTC.

The chain carries TRBV18 and TRBJ2-1; 7 bases fit TRBD2. V shed 2 bases, J shed 9 bases, and the junction held 10 bases outside the gene matches. Germline loops: CDR1 KGHSH, CDR2 LQKENI. This CDR3 region has 15 residues. CDR3 DNA sequence: TGTGCCAGCTCACCAACGAGGGAGGGTTTCAGTGAGCAGTTCTTC. Protein sequence: CASSPTREGFSEQFF.

This clonotype was observed a few times. The gene calls are TRBV11-2 and TRBJ2-1, with 10 bases lining up with TRBD1. Germline V lookup: CDR1 SGHAT, CDR2 FQNNGV. The CDR3 is made up of 15 amino acids. V lost 5 bases and J lost 5; bases outside the gene matches: 6. The CDR3 region has the DNA TGTGCCAGCAGCAAAGACAGGGGGCCGAACAATGAGCAGTTCTTC. Residues: CASSKDRGPNNEQFF.

The chain uses TRBV11-1 and TRBJ2-1; D not certain. Between the trimmed V and J ends, which lost 3 bases and 0 bases, there was a span of 9 bases. Germline CDR1 SGHAT, CDR2 FQDESV (reference sequence). This CDR3 comprises 15 residues. This CDR3 reads CASSFKWSSYNEQFF. As DNA, the CDR3 is TGTGCCAGCAGCTTTAAGTGGAGCTCCTACAATGAGCAGTTCTTC.

This rearrangement joins TRBV20-1 to TRBJ1-2; no clear D gene. The CDR3 is 16 amino acids. The germline V gene has CDR1 DFQATT and CDR2 SNEGSKA (reference sequence). Deletions cut 6 bases from V and 3 bases from J, with 23 bases between. The DNA for the CDR3 is TGCAGTGCCTTCGACTTTGACCCGGGCGGGGACTATGGCTACACCTTC. Amino acids: CSAFDFDPGGDYGYTF.

This chain joins TRBV29-1 and TRBJ1-2, with D tentatively TRBD1 (6 bases). This CDR3 region has 13 residues. The V and J ends lost 4 bases and 6 bases respectively, with 15 bases between them. CDR1 and CDR2 (germline): SQVTM, ANQGSEA. The CDR3 region has the DNA TGCAGCGTTGTCGAGTCACAGGGAAATGGCTACACCTTC. This encodes CSVVESQGNGYTF.

There are a few counts of this clonotype. The chain uses TRBV4-2 and TRBJ1-5; 9 bases map to TRBD1. Germline assignment: CDR1 LGHNA and CDR2 YNFKEQ. The CDR3 has 16 residues. Germline trimming cut 4 bases from V and 4 bases from J; bases unmatched to any gene: 8. This chain's CDR3 is CASSLTMDRGNQPQHF. The CDR3 region has the DNA TGTGCCAGCAGCCTCACTATGGACAGGGGAAATCAGCCCCAGCATTTT.

The genes are TRBV3-1 and TRBJ2-7; D unclear. This CDR3 contains 12 residues. The germline V gene has CDR1 LGHDT and CDR2 YNNKEL (reference sequence). Trimming shortened V by 3 bases and J by 5 bases, and 8 bases separated the two germline ends. The CDR3 spells CASSQTRHEQYF. Written as DNA, the CDR3 is TGTGCCAGCAGCCAGACAAGACACGAGCAGTACTTC.